This T cell receptor beta chain was obtained from a study of T cells after yellow fever vaccination. Template switching by 5'RACE produced TCR cDNA, adding a universal primer site and UMIs. TCRdb recomputed calls from the 5' RACE reads with MiXCR, one row per CDR3 protein. The sample records some 120,000 distinct CDR3 sequences, 7.4% being singletons. This clonotype was counted a few times. The CDR3 length is 17 residues. Germline V gives CDR1 KGHDR, CDR2 SFDVKD. Deletions cut 1 base from V and 3 bases from J, with 17 bases between. The V gene is TRBV24-1, the J gene TRBJ2-5, with D perhaps assigned TRBD1 or TRBD2 (7 bases each). The clonotype comes from a man aged 18 to 29 who received the YFV17D yellow fever vaccine. The source material was CD4+ T cells sorted from PBMCs, sampled more than 8 days after the first yellow fever vaccination. CDR3 coding DNA: TGTGCCACCAGTGATTTTACCCGGGGGGACAGCGAAGAGACCCAGTACTTC. Protein product: CATSDFTRGDSEETQYF.